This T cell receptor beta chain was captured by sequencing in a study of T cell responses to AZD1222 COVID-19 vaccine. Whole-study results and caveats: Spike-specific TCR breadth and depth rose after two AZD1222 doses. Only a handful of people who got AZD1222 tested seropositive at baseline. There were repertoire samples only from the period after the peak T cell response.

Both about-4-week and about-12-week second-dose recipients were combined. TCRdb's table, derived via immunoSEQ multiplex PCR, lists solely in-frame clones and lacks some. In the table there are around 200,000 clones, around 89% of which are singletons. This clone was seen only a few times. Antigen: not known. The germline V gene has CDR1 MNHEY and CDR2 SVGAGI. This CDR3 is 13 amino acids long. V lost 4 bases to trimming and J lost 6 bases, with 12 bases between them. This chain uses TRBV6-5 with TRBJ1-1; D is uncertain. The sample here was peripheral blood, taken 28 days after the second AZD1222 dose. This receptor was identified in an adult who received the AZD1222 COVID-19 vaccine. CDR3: CASSLSAKAEAFF. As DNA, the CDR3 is TGTGCCAGCAGTTTATCAGCGAAGGCTGAAGCTTTCTTT.